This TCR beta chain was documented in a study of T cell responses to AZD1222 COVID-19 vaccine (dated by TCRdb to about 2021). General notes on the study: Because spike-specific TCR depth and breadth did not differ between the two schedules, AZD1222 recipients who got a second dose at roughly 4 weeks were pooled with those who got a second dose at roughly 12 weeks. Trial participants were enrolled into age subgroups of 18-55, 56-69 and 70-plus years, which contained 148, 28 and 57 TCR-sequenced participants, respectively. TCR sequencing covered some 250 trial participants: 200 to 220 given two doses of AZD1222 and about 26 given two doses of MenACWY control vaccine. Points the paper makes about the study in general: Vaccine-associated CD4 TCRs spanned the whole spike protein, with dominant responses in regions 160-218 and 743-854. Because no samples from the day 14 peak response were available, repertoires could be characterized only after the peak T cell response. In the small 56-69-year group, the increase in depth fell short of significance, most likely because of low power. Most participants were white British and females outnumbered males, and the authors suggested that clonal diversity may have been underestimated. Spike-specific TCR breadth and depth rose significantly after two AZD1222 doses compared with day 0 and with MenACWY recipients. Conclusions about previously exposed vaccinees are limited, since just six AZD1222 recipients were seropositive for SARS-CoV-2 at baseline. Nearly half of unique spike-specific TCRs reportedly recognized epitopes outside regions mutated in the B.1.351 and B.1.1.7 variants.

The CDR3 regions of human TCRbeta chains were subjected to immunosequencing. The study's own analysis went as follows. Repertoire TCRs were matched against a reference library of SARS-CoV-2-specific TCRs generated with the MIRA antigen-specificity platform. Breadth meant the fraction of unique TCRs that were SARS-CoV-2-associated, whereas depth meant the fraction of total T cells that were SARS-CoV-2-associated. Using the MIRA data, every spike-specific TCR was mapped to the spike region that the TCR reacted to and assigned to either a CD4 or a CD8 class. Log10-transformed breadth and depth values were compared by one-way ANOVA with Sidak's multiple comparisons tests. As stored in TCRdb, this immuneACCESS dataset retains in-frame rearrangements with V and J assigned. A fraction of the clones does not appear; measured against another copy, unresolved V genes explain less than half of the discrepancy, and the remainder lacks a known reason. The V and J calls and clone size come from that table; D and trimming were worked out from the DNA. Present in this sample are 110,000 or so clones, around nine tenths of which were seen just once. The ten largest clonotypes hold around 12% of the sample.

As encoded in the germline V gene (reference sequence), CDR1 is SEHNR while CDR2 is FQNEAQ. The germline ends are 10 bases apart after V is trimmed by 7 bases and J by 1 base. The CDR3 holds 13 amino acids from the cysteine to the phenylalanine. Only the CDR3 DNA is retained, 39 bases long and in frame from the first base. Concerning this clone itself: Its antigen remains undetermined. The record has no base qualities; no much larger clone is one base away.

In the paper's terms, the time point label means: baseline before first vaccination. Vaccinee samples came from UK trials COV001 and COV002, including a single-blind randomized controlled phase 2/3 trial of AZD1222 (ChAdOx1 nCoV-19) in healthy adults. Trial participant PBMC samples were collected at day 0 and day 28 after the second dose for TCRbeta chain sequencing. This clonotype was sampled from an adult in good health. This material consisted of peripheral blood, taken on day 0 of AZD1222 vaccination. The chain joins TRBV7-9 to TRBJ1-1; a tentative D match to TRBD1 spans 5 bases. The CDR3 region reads CASTQGANTEAFF. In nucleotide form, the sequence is TGTGCCAGCACCCAAGGGGCGAACACTGAAGCTTTCTTT.